One sample yielded the 19 T cell receptor beta chains listed below, sequenced in a study of beta chain features in type 1 diabetes. Since all of the isolated RNA was reverse transcribed, expressed TCRB transcripts were what got sequenced. TCRdb keeps only in-frame clones here, not all; method: immunoSEQ multiplex PCR. The repertoire has some 410,000 clones, roughly an eighth of them found once; the top ten carry roughly 0.046%. Sequenced material: naive CD4+ T cells from blood. Source of these receptors: a woman aged 18-30 years in good health.

The CDR3 DNA reads as TGTGCCAGCAGCTTAGAACCCATCACCTACGAGCAGTACTTC. This gives the protein CASSLEPITYEQYF. The rearrangement uses TRBV7-2 and TRBJ2-7; D unclear. Trimming cost V 1 base and J 2 bases, with 9 bases left between them. Germline lookup yields CDR1 SGHTA and CDR2 FQGNSA. The CDR3 contains 14 residues.

This clone was seen more than once but under ten times. This sequence joins TRBV2 and TRBJ2-3; 8 bases line up with TRBD1. CDR3 length: 14 amino acids. CDR1 and CDR2 (germline): SNHLY, FYNNEI. The V and J ends lost 2 bases and 5 bases, in that order; junction bases with no gene match: 3. The CDR3 DNA is TGTGCCAGCAGTGAAACAACAGGGGGAGATACGCAGTATTTT. Translation: CASSETTGGDTQYF.

This clone was seen a handful of times. The chain employs TRBV20-1 and TRBJ1-3; D is uncertain. Per germline, CDR1 DFQATT and CDR2 SNEGSKA (reference sequence). This CDR3 contains 11 residues. Trimming took 6 bases from V and 3 from J, leaving 6 bases between them. In DNA form, the CDR3 reads TGCAGTGCCTCTATTGGAAACACCATATATTTT. Protein sequence: CSASIGNTIYF.

This clone was detected only a few times. The chain employs TRBV7-3 and TRBJ2-3; D may be TRBD2 (5 bases). The CDR3 has 14 residues. The V end lost 0 bases, the J end lost 6 bases, and 10 bases lay between the germline ends. The V gene's germline CDR1 is SGHTA and CDR2 FQGTGA. This CDR3 is CASSLTSGSDTQYF. The CDR3 DNA reads as TGTGCCAGCAGCTTAACAAGCGGATCCGATACGCAGTATTTT.

Comment on this clone: At the DNA level, this CDR3 is encoded by other sequences in the same sample as well. V gene TRBV20-1 combines with J gene TRBJ2-5; D remains ambiguous. Germline CDR1 is DFQATT and CDR2 is SNEGSKA (reference sequence). With 1 base removed from V and 5 bases from J, the gap between germline ends came to 5 bases. The CDR3 is 11 residues long. CDR3 DNA: TGCAGTGCTAGAGCTTCGGAGACCCAGTACTTC. It is translated as CSARASETQYF.

This clone was seen a handful of times. This rearrangement joins TRBV7-8 to TRBJ2-7, with TRBD2 as a possible D gene (6 bases). CDR3 length: 16 amino acids. The V gene's germline CDR1 is SGHVS and CDR2 FQNEAQ. Trimming removed 4 bases from V and 3 bases from J, with 19 bases in between. The CDR3 DNA reads TGTGCCAGCAGCTCATTAGGGGCACCCGGGGGCTACGAGCAGTACTTC. Amino acids: CASSSLGAPGGYEQYF.

At least ten counts were recorded for this clone. V usage is TRBV30 and J usage is TRBJ2-3; 8 nucleotides align to TRBD2. The CDR3 sequence is 14 residues long. Germline loops: CDR1 GTSNPN, CDR2 SVGIG (reference sequence). The trim removed 2 bases at V and 5 bases at J, leaving 6 bases unmatched. The CDR3 sequence: CAWSSAGGKDTQYF. In DNA form, the CDR3 reads TGTGCCTGGAGTTCCGCGGGAGGCAAAGATACGCAGTATTTT.

This clone was seen only a few times. The V and J genes are TRBV9 and TRBJ2-7; TRBD1 agrees at 10 bases. V dropped 0 bases and J dropped 5; count of bases not matched to a gene: 5. The CDR3 loop spans 15 amino acids. CDR1 SGDLS and CDR2 YYNGEE come from the germline V gene. This CDR3 is CASSVVRDRGNEQYV. The CDR3, as DNA: TGTGCCAGCAGCGTAGTTAGGGACAGGGGAAACGAGCAGTACGTC.

This clone was counted a few times. This rearrangement joins TRBV9 to TRBJ1-1; 7 bases agree with TRBD1. This CDR3 has 15 amino acids. After removal of 0 bases from V and 6 bases from J, the junction contained 8 bases not matched to a gene. Germline assignment: CDR1 SGDLS and CDR2 YYNGEE. The CDR3 DNA is TGTGCCAGCAGCGTAGTAGACTCGACAGGGTCTGAAGCTTTCTTT. Protein product: CASSVVDSTGSEAFF. Based on the CDR3 plus reference TRBV9 and TRBJ1-1, the full variable domain is DSGVTQTPKHLITATGQRVTLRCSPRSGDLSVYWYQQSLDQGLQFLIQYYNGEERAKGNILERFSAQQFPDLHSELNLSSLELGDSALYFCASSVVDSTGSEAFFGQGTRLTVV.

The chain uses TRBV4-3 and TRBJ2-5; no reliable D call. In germline, CDR1 is LGHNA, CDR2 YSLEER. The CDR3 length is 15 residues. Trimming took off 0 bases at V and 1 base at J, with 9 bases between the two ends. CDR3 in amino acids: CASSQDTPAQETQYF. Here the CDR3 DNA reads TGCGCCAGCAGCCAAGATACGCCGGCCCAAGAGACCCAGTACTTC.

As concerns this clone: Sequence at one end of the junction differs from germline and may be a read error. This chain joins TRBV20-1 and TRBJ1-3; D ambiguous. Germline V gene data show CDR1 as DFQATT and CDR2 as SNEGSKA (reference sequence). The CDR3 is 10 residues long. CDR3 nucleotide sequence: TGCAGTGCTTACCGAAACACCATGTATTTT. It specifies CSAYRNTMYF.

This clone was detected a few times. The rearrangement uses TRBV10-3 and TRBJ2-5; 11 bases agree with TRBD1. This CDR3 has 14 residues. Germline CDR1 and CDR2: ENHRY and SYGVKD. After removal of 4 bases from V and 5 bases from J, the junction contained 3 bases not matched to a gene. Written as DNA, the CDR3 is TGTGCCATCAGTGGGACAGGGGGCCGGGAGACCCAGTACTTC. Translation gives CAISGTGGRETQYF.

At least ten counts were recorded for this clone. The V gene is TRBV7-6, the J gene TRBJ2-5; 7 positions match TRBD2. Germline-derived CDR1 and CDR2 are SGHVS and FNYEAQ. Losses at the gene ends were 2 bases for V and 2 bases for J; bases not matched to a gene: 2. The length of the CDR3 is 14 residues. The CDR3 region has the DNA TGTGCCAGCAGCTTAAGTAGCGGGCAAGAGACCCAGTACTTC. It translates to CASSLSSGQETQYF.

This clone was counted only a few times. The rearrangement links TRBV10-3 to TRBJ1-5, with 8 bases that match TRBD1. The J segment lost 4 bases and the V segment lost 6 bases, leaving 2 bases of the junction unmatched. Germline lookup yields CDR1 ENHRY and CDR2 SYGVKD. The length of the CDR3 is 13 residues. The CDR3 here is CAISGDRNQPQHF. In DNA, the CDR3 is TGTGCCATCAGCGGGGACAGGAATCAGCCCCAGCATTTT.

The chain is built from TRBV4-3 and TRBJ1-5, with no clear D. CDR3 size: 14 residues. V lost 2 bases and J 2 bases, leaving 7 bases between the germline ends. Germline V gives CDR1 LGHNA, CDR2 YSLEER. In DNA, the CDR3 is TGCGCCAGCAGCCAACAGGCTGGCAATCAGCCCCAGCATTTT. Translating it yields CASSQQAGNQPQHF.

This chain joins TRBV21-1 and TRBJ2-6; the DNA was not compared with TRBD1, the D call given in the table. TRBV21-1 is shown as a pseudogene. CDR3 size: 17 residues. CDR3 sequence: CASSKEAGSSGANVLTF. The CDR3 DNA reads TGTGCCAGCAGCAAAGAGGCAGGGTCTTCTGGGGCCAACGTCCTGACTTTC.

The chain combines TRBV7-6 with TRBJ2-5; 7 bases are a match to TRBD1. The CDR3 is made up of 14 amino acids. Germline loops: CDR1 SGHVS, CDR2 FNYEAQ. With V trimmed by 1 base and J by 4 bases, 3 bases remained unmatched. CDR3 nucleotide sequence: TGTGCCAGCAGCTTAGTACAGGGGTCAGAGACCCAGTACTTC. It is translated as CASSLVQGSETQYF.

The rearrangement uses TRBV9 and TRBJ1-6; 7 bases agree with TRBD1. Germline values: CDR1 SGDLS, CDR2 YYNGEE. The CDR3 is made up of 18 amino acids. The V gene end was trimmed by 2 bases and the J gene end by 6 bases; junction bases not matched to a gene: 14. The CDR3 region has the DNA TGTGCCAGCAGCGTGGGGCGTACGGGGAGGGGGCCTAATTCACCCCTCCACTTT. Translating it yields CASSVGRTGRGPNSPLHF.

This clone occurred a few times. The genes are TRBV7-8 and TRBJ2-7; tentatively, D is TRBD1 (5 bases). Germline V gene lookup returns CDR1 SGHVS and CDR2 FQNEAQ. This CDR3 contains 14 residues. The ends were cut back, 1 base at V and 4 bases at J, with 11 bases in the middle. This chain's CDR3 is CASSLGGSWYEQYF. The CDR3 bases are TGTGCCAGCAGCTTAGGGGGCTCATGGTACGAGCAGTACTTC.